The 24 T cell receptor beta chains below were found in one sample sequenced in a study of cytotoxic CD8 clonotypes in ibrutinib-treated CLL. Sequenced by immunoSEQ multiplex PCR; TCRdb stores in-frame clones only, minus some. The top ten hold approximately 10% of the sample, which has 200,000 to 250,000 clones, more than 75% seen once. The source was PBMCs, collected after 12 months of ibrutinib treatment. These receptors originate from a human donor with chronic lymphocytic leukemia.

The rearrangement joins TRBV6-5 to TRBJ1-1; the D is unclear. CDR1 and CDR2 (germline): MNHEY, SVGAGI. Trimming left V 0 bases short and J 3 bases short, with 11 bases between. CDR3 size: 15 residues. The CDR3 sequence is CASSYSNRVDTEAFF. DNA of the CDR3: TGTGCCAGCAGTTACTCGAATAGGGTGGACACTGAAGCTTTCTTT.

The chain links TRBV5-4 to TRBJ2-3; the D is unclear. CDR1 SGHNT and CDR2 YYREEE come from the germline V gene (reference sequence). The CDR3 contains 15 residues. V lost 5 bases and J lost 0, with 13 bases in between. CDR3 residues: CASSLANPSTDTQYF. CDR3 nucleotides: TGTGCCAGCAGTCTGGCGAACCCTAGCACAGATACGCAGTATTTT.

The gene calls are TRBV6-1 and TRBJ2-1; 16 nucleotides agree with TRBD2. V lost 3 bases, J lost 13 bases, and 6 bases stayed unmatched. The CDR3 runs to 15 residues. CDR1 is MNHNS and CDR2 is SASEGT in the germline V gene. The CDR3 DNA follows: TGTGCCAGCAGTGACGGGACTAGCGGGGGGGCACAACAGTTCTTC. Amino acids: CASSDGTSGGAQQFF.

The J gene is TRBJ1-4, the V gene TRBV7-6; TRBD1 matches at 7 bases. This CDR3 is 14 amino acids long. V shed 0 bases, J shed 5 bases, and the junction held 0 bases outside the gene matches. Germline V gene lookup returns CDR1 SGHVS and CDR2 FNYEAQ. This chain's CDR3 is CASSLAGGNEKLFF. The CDR3 DNA is TGTGCCAGCAGCTTAGCAGGGGGCAATGAAAAACTGTTTTTT.

This chain connects TRBV4-1 to TRBJ1-4; D gene ambiguous. The CDR3 consists of 13 residues. Germline V lookup: CDR1 MGHRA, CDR2 YSYEKL. V was pared by 6 bases and J by 3 bases, with 8 bases between. This CDR3 is CASRSGANEKLFF. The DNA of the CDR3 is TGCGCCAGCAGATCTGGTGCTAATGAAAAACTGTTTTTT.

The V and J genes are TRBV6-1 and TRBJ2-7, with 11 bases identical to TRBD1. The CDR3 runs to 14 residues. In germline, CDR1 is MNHNS, CDR2 SASEGT. V gave up 7 bases and J gave up 4 bases; unmatched junction bases: 6. CDR3 DNA: TGTGCCAGCATTCACCGGGACAGGGGGTACGAGCAGTACTTC. It encodes CASIHRDRGYEQYF.

This clone was recorded a few times. The chain carries TRBV4-1 and TRBJ1-2; TRBD1 aligns across 8 bases. CDR3 length: 16 residues. The V segment lost 0 bases and the J segment 4 bases; nucleotides outside the gene matches: 7. CDR1 is MGHRA and CDR2 is YSYEKL in the germline V gene. CDR3 loop: CASSQEPGGGSYGYTF. The CDR3 nucleotides read TGCGCCAGCAGCCAAGAACCAGGGGGCGGGAGCTATGGCTACACCTTC.

J is TRBJ2-7 and V is TRBV5-1; tentatively, D is TRBD2 (6 bases). Germline loops: CDR1 SGHRS, CDR2 YFSETQ. V shed 2 bases and J shed 6 bases, with 15 bases lying between them. There are 14 residues in the CDR3. Here the CDR3 reads CASSFGDSRIEQYF. In DNA form, the CDR3 reads TGCGCCAGCAGCTTTGGGGACTCCCGTATCGAGCAGTACTTC.

The chain carries TRBV9 and TRBJ1-5; the D is unclear. Trimming shortened V by 0 bases and J by 0 bases, and 7 bases separated the two germline ends. The CDR3 is 15 amino acids. CDR1 and CDR2 (germline): SGDLS, YYNGEE. DNA of the CDR3: TGTGCCAGCAGCGTAGTACAGTTTAGCAATCAGCCCCAGCATTTT. Translating it yields CASSVVQFSNQPQHF.

The chain has TRBV6-5 and TRBJ1-2; D gene unclear. Germline-derived CDR1 and CDR2 are MNHEY and SVGAGI. CDR3 size: 13 residues. Trimming pared 2 bases from V and 7 bases from J, leaving 11 bases between. CDR3 DNA sequence: TGTGCCAGCAGTTACGGGTCGCCGGGTGGCTACACCTTC. Protein: CASSYGSPGGYTF.

J is TRBJ1-1 and V is TRBV6-1; D may be TRBD1 (5 bases). The V end lost 2 bases, the J end lost 6 bases, and 7 bases lay between the germline ends. The germline gives CDR1 MNHNS, CDR2 SASEGT. The CDR3 spans 12 residues. CDR3 protein: CASSERGAEAFF. The CDR3 coding sequence is TGTGCCAGCAGTGAAAGGGGAGCTGAAGCTTTCTTT.

The rearrangement uses TRBV19 and TRBJ2-7; no firm D call. The length of the CDR3 is 12 residues. V was trimmed by 3 bases and J by 2 bases, leaving 5 bases between them. Per germline, CDR1 LNHDA and CDR2 SQIVND (reference sequence). The CDR3 is CASSITPYEQYF. The CDR3 DNA is TGTGCCAGTAGTATCACCCCCTACGAGCAGTACTTC.

V and J are TRBV4-2 and TRBJ2-6; D is uncertain. Germline CDR1 reads LGHNA; CDR2 reads YNFKEQ. The ends were cut back, 0 bases at V and 2 bases at J, with 8 bases in the middle. The CDR3 contains 16 residues. The DNA of the CDR3 is TGTGCCAGCAGCCAAGATTTCACAGCTGGGGCCAACGTCCTGACTTTC. This gives the protein CASSQDFTAGANVLTF.

This clone is a singleton in its sample. This chain links TRBV7-9 with TRBJ1-3, with no clear D. The V end was cut by 4 bases, the J end by 7 bases, with 17 bases between. This CDR3 has 15 amino acids. CDR1 SEHNR and CDR2 FQNEAQ come from the germline V gene (reference sequence). The CDR3 DNA follows: TGTGCCAGCAGCTCCCACACAACGTTCGGGAACACCATATATTTT. This codes for CASSSHTTFGNTIYF.

This sequence joins TRBV2 and TRBJ2-1; 8 nucleotides match TRBD1. The germline V gene has CDR1 SNHLY and CDR2 FYNNEI. The ends lost 6 bases at V and 5 bases at J; junction bases unmatched: 6. This CDR3 contains 14 residues. The CDR3 spells CASRFLDRDNEQFF. In nucleotides, the CDR3 is TGTGCCAGCAGATTCTTGGACAGGGACAATGAGCAGTTCTTC.

The J gene is TRBJ2-1, the V gene TRBV10-3, with 11 nucleotides matching TRBD2. J was trimmed by 6 bases and V by 0 bases; bases with no gene match: 4. This CDR3 spans 16 amino acids. The germline V gene has CDR1 ENHRY and CDR2 SYGVKD. DNA of the CDR3: TGTGCCATCAGTGAGTCTAGCGGGGGGGCCGTCAATGAGCAGTTCTTC. Encoded protein: CAISESSGGAVNEQFF.

The gene calls are TRBV11-2 and TRBJ2-7; 7 bases fit TRBD1. Per the germline V gene, CDR1 is SGHAT and CDR2 is FQNNGV. The V gene end was trimmed by 6 bases and the J gene end by 5 bases; junction bases not matched to a gene: 16. This CDR3 is built from 16 residues. Written as DNA, the CDR3 is TGTGCCAGCAGGCACGGCCGGGGCAGGGGGAAGAACGAGCAGTACTTC. Protein product: CASRHGRGRGKNEQYF.

In its sample, this clone was seen a few times. This chain joins TRBV2 and TRBJ1-5; the match to TRBD1 covers 8 bases. The V segment lost 3 bases and the J segment 5 bases; nucleotides outside the gene matches: 3. The CDR3 spans 14 residues. The germline CDR1 and CDR2 sequences are SNHLY and FYNNEI. The CDR3 protein is CASSETGVDQPQHF. CDR3 bases: TGTGCCAGCAGTGAGACAGGGGTCGATCAGCCCCAGCATTTT.

The rearrangement links TRBV13 to TRBJ2-3; no definite D call. CDR1 and CDR2 from the germline V gene are PRHDT and FYEKMQ (reference sequence). The CDR3 runs to 13 residues. Trimming removed 8 bases at V and 1 base at J, with 10 bases between. The CDR3 sequence is CASGRRGTDTQYF. The CDR3 bases are TGTGCCAGCGGACGACGAGGCACAGATACGCAGTATTTT.

J is TRBJ1-1 and V is TRBV7-9; weak D call: TRBD1 (5 bases). The germline V and J ends were trimmed by 5 bases and 3 bases, with 10 bases remaining between them. Germline CDR1 is SEHNR and CDR2 is FQNEAQ (reference sequence). There are 13 residues in the CDR3. The CDR3 reads CASSPGDDTEAFF. CDR3 sequence (DNA): TGTGCCAGCAGCCCTGGGGACGACACTGAAGCTTTCTTT.

The chain recombines TRBV2 with TRBJ2-1; 7 positions agree with TRBD2. Per germline, CDR1 SNHLY and CDR2 FYNNEI. V was clipped by 6 bases and J by 6 bases; unmatched bases: 8. The length of the CDR3 is 14 residues. The CDR3 reads CASRNTREGNEQFF. DNA for the CDR3: TGTGCCAGCAGGAACACTAGGGAGGGCAATGAGCAGTTCTTC.

The chain employs TRBV25-1 and TRBJ2-3; D is unresolved. Germline CDR1 reads MGHDK; CDR2 reads SYGVNS. This CDR3 region has 17 residues. V was shortened by 0 bases and J by 4 bases, with 17 bases between the two germline ends. The CDR3 region has the DNA TGTGCCAGCAGTGAATATTATCCCTCGACCCCTTCAGATACGCAGTATTTT. It is translated as CASSEYYPSTPSDTQYF.

V and J are TRBV21-1 and TRBJ2-5; TRBD2 was called by the table and not checked on the DNA. TRBV21-1 is shown as a pseudogene. The CDR3 totals 15 residues. The chain's CDR3 is CAHPAAKFGQETQYF. The CDR3 region has the DNA TGTGCCCACCCCGCCGCGAAATTCGGCCAAGAGACCCAGTACTTC.

The table lists this clone with a few counts. The rearrangement links TRBV4-1 to TRBJ1-5; D may be TRBD1 (5 bases). The CDR3 consists of 15 residues. V was cut by 3 bases and J by 1 base, with 10 bases left in between. Germline V gene lookup returns CDR1 MGHRA and CDR2 YSYEKL. The CDR3 bases are TGCGCCAGCAGCCATCCCGGGGACAGCAATCAGCCCCAGCATTTT. Translation: CASSHPGDSNQPQHF.